This T cell receptor (beta chain) was identified in a study of regulatory T cells in long-lasting Graves disease. Study information: For a period under 3 months, newly diagnosed Graves' patients had taken antithyroid drugs.

Time point: newly diagnosed GD, antithyroid drugs for less than 3 months. PBMC-derived RNA was used for the TCR library. V was pared by 3 bases and J by 3 bases, with 7 bases of the junction left unmatched. CDR1 and CDR2 from the germline V gene are SQVTM and ANQGSEA. There are 15 residues in the CDR3. This clonotype occurred many times. Antigen specificity is unknown. Arm-PCR with iRepertoire HTBI primers amplified the CDR3 regions for these TCR beta libraries. From the multiplex PCR reads, TCRdb called clonotypes with MiXCR, one entry per CDR3 protein. The table includes over 500,000 distinct CDR3 sequences, approximately 15% detected once. Study-wide points: Preferential use of TRBV28, TRBJ1-2 and TRBJ2-5 was seen in persistent disease. Among the persistent patients, fewer than 3,000 public clonotypes were shared, more than the roughly 970 shared among new patients.

This same sample was also part of a study on T cells in Graves' hyperthyroidism and ophthalmopathy. That source adds: No progression to ophthalmopathy during 18 months of follow-up defined stable disease.

This sequence joins TRBV29-1 and TRBJ2-1, with 8 bases matching TRBD1. Here the sequenced sample was peripheral blood mononuclear cells (PBMCs), taken at new diagnosis, from a patient treated with antithyroid drugs. This TCR came from a woman aged 25 to 39 with Graves disease. This CDR3 is CSVDTPGGFYNEQFF. CDR3 nucleotides: TGCAGCGTTGATACGCCAGGGGGCTTCTACAATGAGCAGTTCTTC.